Sequencing of this T cell receptor (beta chain) was carried out in a study of blood T cells in healthy people across ages. Through a sample-barcoded 5' primer and a J-beta primer mix, a second PCR was run for roughly 7 to 12 cycles. Each TCR beta cDNA got a 12-nucleotide random molecular identifier. TCRdb ran MiXCR on the 5' RACE reads and lists one entry per CDR3 protein. The sample holds about 800,000 distinct CDR3 sequences, just under 25% seen once. On this clonotype: Its antigen is not identified.

Trimming removed 3 bases at V and 3 bases at J, with 15 bases between. The CDR3 loop spans 15 amino acids. The germline V gene has CDR1 LGHDT and CDR2 YNNKEL (reference sequence). General observations from the study: The recorded TCR beta diversity per million T cells decreased in a roughly linear manner with age.

Separately, the same data were catalogued under a study of T cells of mothers and their children.

The chain employs TRBV3-1 and TRBJ2-7; D remains ambiguous. Sequenced input: blood. This TCR derives from a boy between 10 and 17 years old in good health. The CDR3 loop is CASSQWKVPLYEQYF. In nucleotides, the CDR3 is TGTGCCAGCAGCCAGTGGAAGGTTCCTCTCTACGAGCAGTACTTC.